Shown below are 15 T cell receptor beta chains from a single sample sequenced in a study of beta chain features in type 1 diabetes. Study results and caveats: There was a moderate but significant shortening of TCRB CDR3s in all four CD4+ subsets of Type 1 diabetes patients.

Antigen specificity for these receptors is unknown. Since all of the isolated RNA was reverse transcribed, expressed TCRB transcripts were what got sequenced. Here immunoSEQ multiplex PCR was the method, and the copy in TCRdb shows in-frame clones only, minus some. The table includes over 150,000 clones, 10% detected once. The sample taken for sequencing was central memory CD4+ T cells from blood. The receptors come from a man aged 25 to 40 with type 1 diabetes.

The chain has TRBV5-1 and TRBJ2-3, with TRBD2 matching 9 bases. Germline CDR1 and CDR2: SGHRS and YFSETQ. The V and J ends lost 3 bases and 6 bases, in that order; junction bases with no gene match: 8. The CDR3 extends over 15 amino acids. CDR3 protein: CASSSTSGLGDTQYF. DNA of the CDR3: TGCGCCAGCAGCTCCACTAGCGGGCTTGGGGATACGCAGTATTTT.

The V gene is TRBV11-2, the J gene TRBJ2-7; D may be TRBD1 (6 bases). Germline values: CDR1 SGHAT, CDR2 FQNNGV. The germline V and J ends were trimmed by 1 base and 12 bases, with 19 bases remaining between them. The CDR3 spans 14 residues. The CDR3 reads CASSLGQGYPISYF. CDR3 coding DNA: TGTGCCAGCAGCTTAGGCCAGGGGTACCCTATATCGTACTTC.

DNA of the CDR3: TGTGCCAGCAGCGTACAGAGTAGCACTGAAGCTTTCTTT. Translated, it gives CASSVQSSTEAFF. The chain combines TRBV2 with TRBJ1-1, with D unclear. V lost 6 bases to trimming and J lost 4 bases, with 12 bases between them. CDR1 and CDR2 from the germline V gene are SNHLY and FYNNEI. The CDR3 covers 13 residues.

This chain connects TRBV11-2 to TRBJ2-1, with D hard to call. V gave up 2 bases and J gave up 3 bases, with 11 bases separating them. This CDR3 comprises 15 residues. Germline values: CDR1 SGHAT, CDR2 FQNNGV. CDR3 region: CASSLRYRFYNEQFF. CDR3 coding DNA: TGTGCCAGCAGCTTACGATACAGATTCTACAATGAGCAGTTCTTC.

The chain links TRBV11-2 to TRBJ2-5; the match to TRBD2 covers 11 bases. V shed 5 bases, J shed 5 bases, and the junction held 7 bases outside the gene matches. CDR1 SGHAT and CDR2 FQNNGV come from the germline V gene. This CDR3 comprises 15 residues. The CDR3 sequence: CASSARLAGPETQYF. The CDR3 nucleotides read TGTGCCAGCAGCGCTAGACTAGCGGGACCGGAGACCCAGTACTTC. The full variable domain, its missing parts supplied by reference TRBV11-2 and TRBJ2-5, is EAGVAQSPRYKIIEKRQSVAFWCNPISGHATLYWYQQILGQGPKLLIQFQNNGVVDDSQLPKDRFSAERLKGVDSTLKIQPAKLEDSAVYLCASSARLAGPETQYFGPGTRLLVL.

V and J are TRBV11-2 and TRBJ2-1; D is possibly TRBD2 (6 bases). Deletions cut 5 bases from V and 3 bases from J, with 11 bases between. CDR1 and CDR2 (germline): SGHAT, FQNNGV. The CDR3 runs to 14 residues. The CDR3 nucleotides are TGTGCCAGCAGCCCAACCGGGGGCTACAATGAGCAGTTCTTC. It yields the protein CASSPTGGYNEQFF.

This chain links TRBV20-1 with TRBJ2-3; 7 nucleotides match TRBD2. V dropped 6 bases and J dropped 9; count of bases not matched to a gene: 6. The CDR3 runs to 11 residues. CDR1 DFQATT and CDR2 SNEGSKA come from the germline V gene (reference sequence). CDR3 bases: TGCAGTGCCCGGACTAGTCTGACGCAGTATTTT. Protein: CSARTSLTQYF.

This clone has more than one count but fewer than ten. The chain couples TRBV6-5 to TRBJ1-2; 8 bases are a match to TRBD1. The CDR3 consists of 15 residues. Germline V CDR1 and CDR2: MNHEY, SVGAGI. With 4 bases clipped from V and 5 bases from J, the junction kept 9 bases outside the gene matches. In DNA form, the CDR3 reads TGTGCCAGCAGTTCCTCAGACAGGGGAGGGTATGGCTACACCTTC. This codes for CASSSSDRGGYGYTF.

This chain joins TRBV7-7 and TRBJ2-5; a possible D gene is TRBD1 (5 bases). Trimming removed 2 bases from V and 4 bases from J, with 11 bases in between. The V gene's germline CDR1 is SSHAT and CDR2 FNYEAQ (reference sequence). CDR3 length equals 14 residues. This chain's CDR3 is CASSLSRQGETQYF. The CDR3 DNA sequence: TGTGCCAGCAGCTTAAGCCGCCAGGGAGAGACCCAGTACTTC.

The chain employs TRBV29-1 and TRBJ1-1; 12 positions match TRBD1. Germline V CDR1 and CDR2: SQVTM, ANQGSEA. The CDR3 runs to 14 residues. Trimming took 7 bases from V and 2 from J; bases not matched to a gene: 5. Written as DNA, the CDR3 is TGCAGCGGGTCCGGGACAGGGGGCAACACTGAAGCTTTCTTT. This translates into CSGSGTGGNTEAFF.

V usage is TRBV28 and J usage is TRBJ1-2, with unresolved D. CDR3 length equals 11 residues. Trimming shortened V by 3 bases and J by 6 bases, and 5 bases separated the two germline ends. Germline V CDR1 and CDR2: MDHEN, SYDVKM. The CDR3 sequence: CASSFEHGYTF. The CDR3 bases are TGTGCCAGCAGTTTCGAGCATGGCTACACCTTC.

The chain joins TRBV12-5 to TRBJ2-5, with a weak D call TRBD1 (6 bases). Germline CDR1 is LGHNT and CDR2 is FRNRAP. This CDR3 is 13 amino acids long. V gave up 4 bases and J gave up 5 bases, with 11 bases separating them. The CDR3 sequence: CASGSDRWETQYF. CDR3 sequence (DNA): TGTGCTAGTGGTTCGGACAGATGGGAGACCCAGTACTTC.

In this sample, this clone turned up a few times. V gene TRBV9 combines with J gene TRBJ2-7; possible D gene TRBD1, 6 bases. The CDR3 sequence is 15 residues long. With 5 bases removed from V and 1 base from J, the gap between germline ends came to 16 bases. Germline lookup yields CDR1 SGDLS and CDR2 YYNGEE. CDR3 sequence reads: CASRGARDRSYEQYF. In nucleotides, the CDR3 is TGTGCCAGCAGGGGGGCCAGGGACCGATCCTACGAGCAGTACTTC.

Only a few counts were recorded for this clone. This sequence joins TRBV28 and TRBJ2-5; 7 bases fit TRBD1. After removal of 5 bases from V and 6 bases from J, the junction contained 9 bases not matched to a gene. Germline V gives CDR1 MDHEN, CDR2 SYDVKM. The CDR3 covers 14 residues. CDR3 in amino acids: CASSARGGAKTQYF. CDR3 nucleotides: TGTGCCAGCAGTGCCCGAGGGGGCGCGAAGACCCAGTACTTC.

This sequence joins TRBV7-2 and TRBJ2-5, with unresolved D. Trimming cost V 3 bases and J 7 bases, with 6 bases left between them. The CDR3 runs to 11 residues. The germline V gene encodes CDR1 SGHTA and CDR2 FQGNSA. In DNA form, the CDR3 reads TGTGCCAGCAGCTTTCAGGTGACCCAGTACTTC. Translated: CASSFQVTQYF.